Each of the 24 T cell receptor beta chains below was sequenced from the same sample in a study of cytomegalovirus exposure and HLA in healthy donors. The PCR had 60 Vbeta and 13 Jbeta primers. The method was immunoSEQ multiplex PCR; TCRdb's version includes in-frame clones alone and lacks a portion of them. The repertoire holds tens of thousands of clones, with 60% to 80% as singletons. The sample comprised PBMCs. The source of these receptors is a male donor in good health and CMV-seropositive.

This clone was seen more than once but under ten times. In DNA form, the CDR3 reads TGTGCCAGCAGCTTGGAAAAGGGGGGGCGCAGGGGAAAACTGTTTTTT. It encodes CASSLEKGGRRGKLFF. V usage is TRBV5-6 and J usage is TRBJ1-4, with D perhaps matching TRBD1 (6 bases). The CDR3 covers 16 residues. Germline CDR1 SGHDT, CDR2 YYEEEE. Trimming stripped 0 bases from V and 10 bases from J, with 19 bases between.

The chain carries TRBV5-3 and TRBJ1-1, with 8 bases fitting TRBD1. TRBV5-3 is marked as an open reading frame, function uncertain. This CDR3 region has 16 residues. V dropped 3 bases and J dropped 7; count of bases not matched to a gene: 14. CDR3 DNA: TGTGCCAGAAGCTCCGCCCTGGACAGGGATCTTAGTGAAGCTTTCTTT. It is translated as CARSSALDRDLSEAFF.

The chain employs TRBV25-1 and TRBJ1-2; D ambiguous. This CDR3 contains 13 residues. Germline CDR1 is MGHDK and CDR2 is SYGVNS. The V gene lost 2 bases and the J gene lost 5 bases, with 9 bases spanning the gap. CDR3 DNA: TGTGCCAGCAGTGAAACCGGGATTTATGGCTACACCTTC. Translation: CASSETGIYGYTF.

This clone was detected only once. The chain employs TRBV7-9 and TRBJ2-1; D ambiguous. V was shortened by 6 bases and J by 8 bases, with 14 bases between the two germline ends. This CDR3 spans 13 amino acids. CDR1 and CDR2 (germline): SEHNR, FQNEAQ (reference sequence). The CDR3: CASRSIPSDEQFF. The CDR3 DNA is TGTGCCAGCAGATCTATTCCCTCGGATGAGCAGTTCTTC. The full variable domain, with the rest looked up from reference TRBV7-9 and TRBJ2-1, is DTGVSQNPRHKITKRGQNVTFRCDPISEHNRLYWYRQTLGQGPEFLTYFQNEAQLEKSRLLSDRFSAERPKGSFSTLEIQRTEQGDSAMYLCASRSIPSDEQFFGPGTRLTVL.

The chain uses TRBV6-5 and TRBJ1-3; D call uncertain. Trimming cost V 5 bases and J 7 bases, with 12 bases left between them. CDR3 length: 13 residues. Per the germline V gene, CDR1 is MNHEY and CDR2 is SVGAGI. This CDR3 is CASSRGFGNTIYF. The CDR3 DNA follows: TGTGCCAGCAGTCGCGGATTCGGGAACACCATATATTTT.

This clone was observed a single time. The J gene is TRBJ1-2, the V gene TRBV7-3; tentative D call: TRBD1 (5 bases). The ends were cut back, 0 bases at V and 8 bases at J, with 13 bases in the middle. This CDR3 is built from 14 residues. The germline V gene encodes CDR1 SGHTA and CDR2 FQGTGA. CDR3: CASSLTPGVAGYTF. CDR3 nucleotides: TGTGCCAGCAGCTTAACGCCGGGGGTGGCCGGCTACACCTTC.

The chain is built from TRBV7-9 and TRBJ2-7; the D gene is possibly TRBD1 (5 bases). CDR3 length: 13 amino acids. V shed 5 bases and J shed 2 bases, with 10 bases lying between them. Germline-derived CDR1 and CDR2 are SEHNR and FQNEAQ (reference sequence). CDR3 residues: CASSLQGTYEQYF. CDR3 nucleotide sequence: TGTGCCAGCAGCCTGCAGGGAACCTACGAGCAGTACTTC.

The J gene is TRBJ2-2, the V gene TRBV10-3; D is undetermined. V lost 4 bases and J 2 bases, leaving 8 bases between the germline ends. The CDR3 consists of 14 residues. Germline V gene data show CDR1 as ENHRY and CDR2 as SYGVKD. The CDR3 nucleotides read TGTGCCATCAGTGGGAGTCCTAACACCGGGGAGCTGTTTTTT. Translating gives CAISGSPNTGELFF.

Turning to this clone: Other nucleotide sequences from this sample produce the same CDR3. The rearrangement joins TRBV19 to TRBJ1-2; 7 bases match TRBD1. This CDR3 comprises 14 residues. The junction had 6 bases not matched to a gene; V was cut back by 5 bases and J by 3 bases. Per germline, CDR1 LNHDA and CDR2 SQIVND (reference sequence). The CDR3 sequence: CASSRGGEDYGYTF. The CDR3 region has the DNA TGTGCCAGTAGTCGAGGGGGCGAGGACTATGGCTACACCTTC. Using reference TRBV19 and TRBJ1-2 for the parts outside the CDR3, the full variable domain is DGGITQSPKYLFRKEGQNVTLSCEQNLNHDAMYWYRQDPGQGLRLIYYSQIVNDFQKGDIAEGYSVSREKKESFPLTVTSAQKNPTAFYLCASSRGGEDYGYTFGSGTRLTVV.

V usage is TRBV28 and J usage is TRBJ1-3, with 8 bases fitting TRBD1. CDR3 length equals 16 residues. Germline CDR1 is MDHEN and CDR2 is SYDVKM. J was trimmed by 3 bases and V by 8 bases; bases with no gene match: 12. The CDR3 bases are TGTGCCAGCTGCCAAAGGGGCAGGGGGCTTGGAAACACCATATATTTT. Translating it yields CASCQRGRGLGNTIYF.

V and J are TRBV2 and TRBJ1-2; D is unclear. Trimming stripped 1 base from V and 8 bases from J, with 17 bases between. Germline-derived CDR1 and CDR2 are SNHLY and FYNNEI. This CDR3 has 15 amino acids. CDR3: CASSEVFRRTGGYTF. The CDR3 bases are TGTGCCAGCAGTGAAGTCTTCAGGCGGACGGGAGGCTACACCTTC. Full variable domain (missing parts from reference TRBV2 and TRBJ1-2): EPEVTQTPSHQVTQMGQEVILRCVPISNHLYFYWYRQILGQKVEFLVSFYNNEISEKSEIFDDQFSVERPDGSNFTLKIRSTKLEDSAMYFCASSEVFRRTGGYTFGSGTRLTVV.

The genes are TRBV5-6 and TRBJ2-2; 8 nucleotides match TRBD1. V lost 3 bases to trimming and J lost 4 bases; unmatched junction nucleotides: 8. The germline V gene has CDR1 SGHDT and CDR2 YYEEEE. This CDR3 has 16 residues. CDR3 sequence: CASSSWTGWVTGELFF. For the CDR3, the DNA is TGTGCCAGCAGCTCGTGGACAGGGTGGGTCACCGGGGAGCTGTTTTTT.

This clone was counted a few times. The gene calls are TRBV5-6 and TRBJ1-5; unclear D gene. With 4 bases removed from V and 9 bases from J, the gap between germline ends came to 14 bases. CDR3 length: 13 residues. Per germline, CDR1 SGHDT and CDR2 YYEEEE. As DNA, the CDR3 is TGTGCCAGCAGCCCCCGTGGTCTTAGGCCCCAGCATTTT. Amino acid sequence: CASSPRGLRPQHF.

This rearrangement joins TRBV5-5 to TRBJ1-2; D unclear. V was cut by 0 bases and J by 2 bases, with 11 bases left in between. The CDR3 contains 15 residues. Germline-derived CDR1 and CDR2 are SGHKS and YYEKEE (reference sequence). CDR3 protein: CASSLVATQNYGYTF. CDR3 DNA: TGTGCCAGCAGCTTGGTAGCCACCCAGAACTATGGCTACACCTTC. The full variable domain, in which reference TRBV5-5 and TRBJ1-2 provide the parts outside the CDR3, is DAGVTQSPTHLIKTRGQQVTLRCSPISGHKSVSWYQQVLGQGPQFIFQYYEKEERGRGNFPDRFSARQFPNYSSELNVNALLLGDSALYLCASSLVATQNYGYTFGSGTRLTVV.

The chain is built from TRBV10-2 and TRBJ2-7, with D perhaps TRBD1 (5 bases). The germline CDR1 and CDR2 sequences are WSHSY and SAAADI. This CDR3 is built from 19 residues. Trimming shortened V by 3 bases and J by 0 bases, and 24 bases separated the two germline ends. The CDR3 loop is CASSEGVGSFFPSSYEQYF. CDR3 DNA sequence: TGCGCCAGCAGTGAAGGGGTTGGCTCCTTTTTCCCGAGCTCCTACGAGCAGTACTTC.

J is TRBJ1-2 and V is TRBV11-2; D unresolved. Germline CDR1 reads SGHAT; CDR2 reads FQNNGV. The CDR3 is made up of 15 amino acids. The V end was cut by 1 base, the J end by 6 bases, with 15 bases between. CDR3 in DNA: TGTGCCAGCAGCTTAGTGCCCGGGAACCCAAATGGCTACACCTTC. Its protein product is CASSLVPGNPNGYTF.

The chain couples TRBV7-9 to TRBJ2-5; perhaps TRBD2 as D (5 bases). Germline V CDR1 and CDR2: SEHNR, FQNEAQ (reference sequence). The CDR3 spans 14 residues. With 5 bases removed from V and 2 bases from J, the gap between germline ends came to 12 bases. Here the CDR3 reads CASSPSGDQETQYF. The CDR3 nucleotides read TGTGCCAGCAGCCCAAGCGGAGATCAAGAGACCCAGTACTTC.

The rearrangement joins TRBV27 to TRBJ1-4; D unclear. The CDR3 extends over 14 amino acids. Germline assignment: CDR1 MNHEY and CDR2 SMNVEV (reference sequence). Trimming stripped 3 bases from V and 10 bases from J, with 15 bases between. CDR3 bases: TGTGCCAGCAGTTTGGACGGCGGGCGGGTAAAACTGTTTTTT. Its translation is CASSLDGGRVKLFF. Based on the CDR3 plus reference TRBV27 and TRBJ1-4, the full variable domain is EAQVTQNPRYLITVTGKKLTVTCSQNMNHEYMSWYRQDPGLGLRQIYYSMNVEVTDKGDVPEGYKVSRKEKRNFPLILESPSPNQTSLYFCASSLDGGRVKLFFGSGTQLSVL.

V gene TRBV29-1 combines with J gene TRBJ1-2; D is undetermined. The germline CDR1 and CDR2 sequences are SQVTM and ANQGSEA. The CDR3 has 13 residues. Trimming removed 6 bases at V and 3 bases at J, with 14 bases between. CDR3 sequence: CSVGGVRDYGYTF. The CDR3 DNA is TGCAGCGTCGGCGGGGTGCGGGACTATGGCTACACCTTC. Combining the CDR3 with reference TRBV29-1 and TRBJ1-2 gives the whole variable domain SAVISQKPSRDICQRGTSLTIQCQVDSQVTMMFWYRQQPGQSLTLIATANQGSEATYESGFVIDKFPISRPNLTFSTLTVSNMSPEDSSIYLCSVGGVRDYGYTFGSGTRLTVV.

The chain links TRBV29-1 to TRBJ2-2; 12 bases fit TRBD2. The CDR3 consists of 16 residues. CDR1 is SQVTM and CDR2 is ANQGSEA in the germline V gene. The V and J ends lost 4 bases and 6 bases, in that order; junction bases with no gene match: 9. CDR3 sequence (DNA): TGCAGCGTTGGACTAGCGGGGGTGCCGTTTGCCGGGGAGCTGTTTTTT. Its translation is CSVGLAGVPFAGELFF.

The chain uses TRBV5-6 and TRBJ2-1; TRBD2 agrees at 8 bases. The CDR3 runs 14 residues. The V gene's germline CDR1 is SGHDT and CDR2 YYEEEE. V lost 2 bases and J lost 5; bases outside the gene matches: 3. The CDR3: CASSLRGGHNEQFF. CDR3 nucleotides: TGTGCCAGCAGCTTACGGGGGGGGCACAATGAGCAGTTCTTC.

This sequence joins TRBV7-8 and TRBJ1-6; TRBD1 agrees at 9 bases. Germline V gene lookup returns CDR1 SGHVS and CDR2 FQNEAQ. The CDR3 consists of 16 residues. The J segment lost 5 bases and the V segment lost 3 bases, leaving 5 bases of the junction unmatched. CDR3 residues: CASSLTGTGNNSPLHF. The CDR3 region has the DNA TGTGCCAGCAGCTTGACCGGGACAGGGAATAATTCACCCCTCCACTTT.

The chain combines TRBV7-8 with TRBJ1-6, with TRBD1 identical over 8 bases. The germline V gene has CDR1 SGHVS and CDR2 FQNEAQ. V was clipped by 5 bases and J by 10 bases; unmatched bases: 10. The CDR3 runs to 15 residues. The CDR3: CASSKHRGIGSPLHF. The DNA for the CDR3 is TGTGCCAGCAGCAAACACAGGGGGATAGGGTCACCCCTCCACTTT.

The chain couples TRBV5-6 to TRBJ1-4; 7 bases are shared with TRBD1. The CDR3 runs to 15 residues. With V trimmed by 4 bases and J by 6 bases, 9 bases remained unmatched. Per germline, CDR1 SGHDT and CDR2 YYEEEE. In nucleotides, the CDR3 is TGTGCCAGCAGCATTACAGGGGAGTTGTATGAAAAACTGTTTTTT. Protein sequence: CASSITGELYEKLFF.